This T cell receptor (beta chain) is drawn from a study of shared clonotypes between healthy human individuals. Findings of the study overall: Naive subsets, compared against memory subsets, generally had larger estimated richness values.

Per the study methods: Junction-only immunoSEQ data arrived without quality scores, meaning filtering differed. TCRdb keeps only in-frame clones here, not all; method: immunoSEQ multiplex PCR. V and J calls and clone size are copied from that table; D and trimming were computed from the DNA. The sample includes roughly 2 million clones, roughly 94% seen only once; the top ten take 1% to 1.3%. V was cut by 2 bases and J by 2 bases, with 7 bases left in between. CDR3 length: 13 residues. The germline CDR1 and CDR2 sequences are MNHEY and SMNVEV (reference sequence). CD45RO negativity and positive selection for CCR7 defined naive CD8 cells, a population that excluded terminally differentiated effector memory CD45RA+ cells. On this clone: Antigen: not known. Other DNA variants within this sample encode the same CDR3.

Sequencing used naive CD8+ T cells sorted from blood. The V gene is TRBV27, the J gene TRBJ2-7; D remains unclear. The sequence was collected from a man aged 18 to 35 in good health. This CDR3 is CASSLGPTYEQYF. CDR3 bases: TGTGCCAGCAGTTTAGGGCCGACCTACGAGCAGTACTTC.